The source of this T cell receptor (beta chain) is a study of T-cell memory formation after mild COVID-19. This clonotype was detected a few times. cDNA libraries for TCR alpha and TCR beta, carrying sample barcodes and UMIs, came from 5'RACE with constant-segment primers. TCRdb independently ran MiXCR on the 5' RACE reads; one entry per CDR3 protein. The sample has some 200,000 distinct CDR3 sequences; around 21% are singletons. This receptor was obtained from an adult woman who had mild COVID-19 (a few samples of this study predate the infection). Cell type and time point are not known. The sequencing input was PBMCs or a T cell subset sorted from them (not recorded which).

CDR3 loop: CASRPGTGYFRTGELFF. The CDR3 bases are TGTGCCAGCAGGCCAGGGACAGGGTATTTTCGAACCGGGGAGCTGTTTTTT. This sequence joins TRBV12-3 or TRBV12-4 and TRBJ2-2; 9 nucleotides line up with TRBD1. CDR3 length: 17 amino acids. The junction had 13 bases not matched to a gene; V was cut back by 6 bases and J by 5 bases.